The 18 T cell receptor beta chains presented below share a single source sample, sequenced in a study of cytomegalovirus exposure and HLA in healthy donors. The primer mix had 60 Vbeta and 13 Jbeta primers. Assay: immunoSEQ multiplex PCR; the TCRdb copy retains only in-frame clones and omits some. The table includes over 130,000 clones, 50% to 75% detected once. Source material: PBMCs. The receptors derive from a woman aged 60-70 years in good health and CMV-seropositive.

In DNA form, the CDR3 reads TGTGCCAGCAGTTCCCACCCCGGGACAGGGAACACCGGGGAGCTGTTTTTT. It specifies CASSSHPGTGNTGELFF. The chain links TRBV28 to TRBJ2-2, with TRBD1 matching 8 bases. The CDR3 is made up of 17 amino acids. The V gene end was trimmed by 4 bases and the J gene end by 1 base; junction bases not matched to a gene: 8. Germline CDR1 is MDHEN and CDR2 is SYDVKM.

The CDR3 sequence: CASSPQQGNTEAFF. DNA of the CDR3: TGTGCCAGCTCACCTCAACAGGGGAACACTGAAGCTTTCTTT. V gene TRBV18 combines with J gene TRBJ1-1, with TRBD1 as a possible D gene (6 bases). The germline CDR1 and CDR2 sequences are KGHSH and LQKENI. The CDR3 sequence is 14 residues long. The V gene lost 3 bases and the J gene lost 1 base, with 9 bases spanning the gap.

At least ten counts were recorded for this clone. The gene calls are TRBV6-5 and TRBJ1-1; the match to TRBD1 covers 8 bases. Germline-derived CDR1 and CDR2 are MNHEY and SVGAGI. The CDR3 consists of 15 residues. V lost 2 bases, J lost 5 bases, and 7 bases stayed unmatched. The CDR3 DNA sequence: TGTGCCAGCAGTTACGAAGGACAGGGAGGGACTGAAGCTTTCTTT. Its translation: CASSYEGQGGTEAFF.

This CDR3 reads CASSFTPTGYGGNTEAFF. The CDR3 DNA follows: TGTGCCAGCAGCTTTACCCCTACAGGGTATGGCGGGAACACTGAAGCTTTCTTT. The chain links TRBV7-2 to TRBJ1-1, with a weak D call TRBD1 (6 bases). This CDR3 region has 18 residues. CDR1 and CDR2 from the germline V gene are SGHTA and FQGNSA. Trimming removed 3 bases from V and 1 base from J, with 21 bases in between. The full variable domain, its missing parts supplied by reference TRBV7-2 and TRBJ1-1, is GAGVSQSPSNKVTEKGKDVELRCDPISGHTALYWYRQSLGQGLEFLIYFQGNSAPDKSGLPSDRFSAERTGGSVSTLTIQRTQQEDSAVYLCASSFTPTGYGGNTEAFFGQGTRLTVV.

This chain connects TRBV28 to TRBJ2-1; 14 nucleotides line up with TRBD2. Germline loops: CDR1 MDHEN, CDR2 SYDVKM. V was clipped by 4 bases and J by 10 bases; unmatched bases: 6. The CDR3 covers 15 residues. The CDR3 spells CASSSQGLAGGEQFF. Here the CDR3 DNA reads TGTGCCAGCAGTTCCCAAGGACTAGCGGGAGGCGAGCAGTTCTTC.

This chain joins TRBV29-1 and TRBJ2-7, with 9 bases identical to TRBD1. Trimming cost V 5 bases and J 4 bases; bases outside gene matches: 9. CDR1 and CDR2 from the germline V gene are SQVTM and ANQGSEA. This CDR3 spans 14 amino acids. The CDR3 spells CSVLPGQGRYEQYF. As DNA, the CDR3 is TGCAGCGTTCTCCCGGGACAGGGAAGGTACGAGCAGTACTTC.

This rearrangement joins TRBV5-1 to TRBJ2-6; D perhaps matches TRBD2 (6 bases). CDR1 and CDR2 (germline): SGHRS, YFSETQ. The CDR3 runs 18 residues. V lost 1 base and J lost 0, with 14 bases in between. The CDR3 nucleotides are TGCGCCAGCAGCTTGCGGGGAGGCCTCCCCTCTGGGGCCAACGTCCTGACTTTC. Protein product: CASSLRGGLPSGANVLTF.

V usage is TRBV4-3 and J usage is TRBJ2-1; 11 nucleotides match TRBD2. Germline V gene data show CDR1 as LGHNA and CDR2 as YSLEER. The ends lost 0 bases at V and 9 bases at J; junction bases unmatched: 7. There are 16 residues in the CDR3. The CDR3 protein is CASSQELAGGLPEQFF. The CDR3, as DNA: TGCGCCAGCAGCCAAGAATTAGCGGGGGGGTTGCCTGAGCAGTTCTTC.

J is TRBJ2-3 and V is TRBV5-1; weak D call: TRBD2 (6 bases). Trimming took 2 bases from V and 0 from J, leaving 13 bases between them. This CDR3 contains 16 residues. Germline assignment: CDR1 SGHRS and CDR2 YFSETQ. For the CDR3, the DNA is TGCGCCAGCAGCTTCCCCACCGGGACTAGCACAGATACGCAGTATTTT. It codes for CASSFPTGTSTDTQYF.

In this sample, this clone turned up a few times. This chain uses TRBV19 with TRBJ1-1; 9 bases are shared with TRBD1. J was trimmed by 6 bases and V by 5 bases; bases with no gene match: 10. Germline-derived CDR1 and CDR2 are LNHDA and SQIVND (reference sequence). The CDR3 has 15 amino acids. The CDR3 DNA reads as TGTGCCAGTAGTGTTTTCTGGGACAGGGCCTCTGAAGCTTTCTTT. It specifies CASSVFWDRASEAFF.

The CDR3 here is CASSLLGQGEEKLFF. The DNA for the CDR3 is TGTGCCAGCAGCTTACTGGGACAGGGTGAAGAAAAACTGTTTTTT. The J gene is TRBJ1-4, the V gene TRBV7-2, with TRBD1 identical over 9 bases. V gave up 2 bases and J gave up 8 bases; unmatched junction bases: 6. Germline CDR1 reads SGHTA; CDR2 reads FQGNSA. The CDR3 runs 15 residues.

This sequence joins TRBV11-1 and TRBJ2-5; D is perhaps TRBD2 (10 bases). Germline V lookup: CDR1 SGHAT, CDR2 FQDESV (reference sequence). Trimming shortened V by 2 bases and J by 5 bases, and 27 bases separated the two germline ends. This CDR3 has 19 residues. CDR3 nucleotides: TGTGCCAGCAGCTTATCCAGGACAGGGGAACTAGCGGGATGGGAGACCCAGTACTTC. Translation gives CASSLSRTGELAGWETQYF.

This clone appeared a few times. At the DNA level, this CDR3 is encoded by other sequences in the same sample as well. The chain uses TRBV27 and TRBJ2-1; 12 bases match TRBD2. V lost 5 bases to trimming and J lost 4 bases; unmatched junction nucleotides: 3. Germline CDR1 MNHEY, CDR2 SMNVEV (reference sequence). The CDR3 is 15 residues long. The CDR3 region has the DNA TGTGCCAGCAGTCCTGGGACTAGCGGGTACAATGAGCAGTTCTTC. Its protein is CASSPGTSGYNEQFF.

The chain employs TRBV9 and TRBJ1-2, with 7 bases that match TRBD1. This CDR3 region has 14 residues. Germline loops: CDR1 SGDLS, CDR2 YYNGEE. The J segment lost 4 bases and the V segment lost 3 bases, leaving 6 bases of the junction unmatched. The CDR3 DNA is TGTGCCAGCAGCGCCCGACAGGGAAGCTATGGCTACACCTTC. Its protein is CASSARQGSYGYTF.

As for this clone: A read error is likely here: a far larger clone is one base away. Other DNA sequences in the same sample also yield this CDR3. The genes are TRBV5-6 and TRBJ1-1; D is unresolved. The germline gives CDR1 SGHDT, CDR2 YYEEEE. CDR3 length: 14 residues. Here the CDR3 reads CASSLVALSTEAFF. The CDR3 coding sequence is TGTGCGAGCAGCTTGGTGGCCCTGTCCACTGAAGCTTTCTTT.

This chain connects TRBV5-1 to TRBJ1-5; D is unresolved. The germline CDR1 and CDR2 sequences are SGHRS and YFSETQ. Trimming left V 1 base short and J 5 bases short, with 7 bases between. CDR3 size: 13 residues. CDR3 residues: CASSLSPDQPQHF. CDR3 in DNA: TGCGCCAGCAGCTTGTCTCCCGATCAGCCCCAGCATTTT.

The chain carries TRBV7-2 and TRBJ2-5, with 12 bases fitting TRBD2. With 4 bases clipped from V and 0 bases from J, the junction kept 3 bases outside the gene matches. CDR1 SGHTA and CDR2 FQGNSA come from the germline V gene. This CDR3 is built from 16 residues. The CDR3 coding sequence is TGTGCCAGCAGCTCCGGACTAGCGGGACACCAAGAGACCCAGTACTTC. It encodes CASSSGLAGHQETQYF.

CDR3 bases: TGCAGCGTTGGGGGGGTCGATTCACCCCTCCACTTT. Its translation is CSVGGVDSPLHF. The chain is built from TRBV29-1 and TRBJ1-6; possible D gene TRBD1, 5 bases. The CDR3 runs 12 residues. Germline V lookup: CDR1 SQVTM, CDR2 ANQGSEA. Between the trimmed V and J ends, which lost 4 bases and 8 bases, there was a span of 9 bases.